A selection of T cell receptor beta chains follows, all from one sample in a study of human T cells and chemical hapten exposure. TCRdb reanalysed the RACE reads using MiXCR and keeps one entry per CDR3 protein. This table has 84,000 or so distinct CDR3 sequences, over 6.5% appearing once. This specimen consisted of whole blood, obtained in connection with sensitization to the hapten diphenylcyclopropenone (DPC). Source of these receptors: a middle-aged man with alopecia areata. Some clones in this sample may be carry-over from other donors' samples. CDR3s include the opening cysteine and the closing phenylalanine or tryptophan. The D gene is left open where the match is weak. The size field is filled for only some rows; it gives once, few, many or a size class.

D,V,size,J,CDR3,DNA
.,TRBV30,.,TRBJ2-3,CAWLLGKGMTDTQYF,TGTGCCTGGTTATTGGGAAAGGGCATGACAGATACGCAGTATTTT
TRBD1,TRBV7-9,.,TRBJ2-6,CASSLGTGHSSGANVLTF,TGTGCCAGCAGCCTAGGGACAGGGCACAGCTCTGGGGCCAACGTCCTGACTTTC
TRBD2,TRBV20-1,many,TRBJ2-7,CSARGLAGQGEQYF,TGCAGTGCCCGCGGACTAGCGGGACAGGGCGAGCAGTACTTC
.,TRBV4-3,.,TRBJ2-1,CASSTRTVSGSSYNEQFF,TGCGCCAGCAGCACCCGCACGGTATCAGGGAGCTCCTACAATGAGCAGTTCTTC
TRBD1,TRBV19,many,TRBJ1-4,CASTGGGEKLFF,TGTGCCAGTACAGGGGGTGGTGAAAAACTGTTTTTT
.,TRBV6-5,few,TRBJ1-4,CASRNGGGEKLFF,TGTGCCAGCAGGAACGGTGGGGGTGAAAAACTGTTTTTT
TRBD2,TRBV11-2,.,TRBJ2-3,CASSSSGGDSATDTQYF,TGTGCCAGCAGCTCTAGCGGGGGAGACTCGGCAACAGATACGCAGTATTTT
TRBD1,TRBV7-2,few,TRBJ2-2,CASSLTGPITGELFF,TGTGCCAGCAGCCTGACAGGGCCGATCACCGGGGAGCTGTTTTTT
TRBD1,TRBV4-2,.,TRBJ2-1,CASSQTGQGDNEQFF,TGTGCCAGCAGCCAGACGGGACAGGGGGACAATGAGCAGTTCTTC
.,TRBV18,.,TRBJ2-6,CASSLRGTGANVLTF,TGTGCCAGCTCCCTTAGGGGAACTGGGGCCAACGTCCTGACTTTC
TRBD2,TRBV29-1,few,TRBJ2-1,CSVTPSSGINNEQFF,TGCAGCGTTACACCTTCTAGCGGGATAAACAATGAGCAGTTCTTC
TRBD1,TRBV7-7,few,TRBJ2-5,CASSSLSGGIETQYF,TGTGCTAGCAGCTCCCTATCAGGGGGAATAGAGACCCAGTACTTC
.,TRBV11-3,.,TRBJ2-3,CASSLVSGGDTQYF,TGTGCCAGCAGCTTAGTATCAGGCGGAGATACGCAGTATTTT
.,TRBV4-2,.,TRBJ2-4,CASSQDHRLDTDKNIQYF,TGTGCCAGCAGCCAAGATCACCGCCTAGACACAGACAAAAACATTCAGTACTTC
.,TRBV7-2,.,TRBJ1-6,CASSLEGYYNSPLHF,TGTGCCAGCAGCTTAGAGGGTTACTATAATTCACCCCTCCACTTT
TRBD2,TRBV6-6,.,TRBJ2-1,CASSRTSGGVHEQFF,TGTGCCAGCAGTCGGACTAGCGGGGGGGTGCATGAGCAGTTCTTC
.,TRBV5-1,many,TRBJ2-2,CASTPGTANTGELFF,TGCGCCAGCACCCCCGGGACTGCGAACACCGGGGAGCTGTTTTTT
.,TRBV10-2,many,TRBJ2-3,CASSSSSDPSTDTQYF,TGCGCCAGCAGTAGTTCAAGCGACCCTAGCACAGATACGCAGTATTTT
.,TRBV7-8,many,TRBJ2-3,CASSQGSDTQYF,TGTGCCAGCAGCCAGGGGTCAGATACGCAGTATTTT
.,TRBV5-1,.,TRBJ2-1,CASSKEGIQYNEQFF,TGCGCCAGCAGCAAGGAGGGGATCCAGTACAATGAGCAGTTCTTC
.,TRBV21-1,many,TRBJ1-6,CASSNTSRGRANSPLHF,TGTGCCAGCAGCAACACTTCGAGGGGACGCGCTAATTCACCCCTCCACTTT
.,TRBV9,few,TRBJ2-7,CASSGRTLYEQYF,TGTGCCAGCAGCGGTCGGACACTCTACGAGCAGTACTTC
.,TRBV7-2,many,TRBJ1-1,CASSLVVNTEAFF,TGTGCCAGCAGCTTAGTGGTAAACACTGAAGCTTTCTTT
.,TRBV5-6,.,TRBJ2-1,CASSLGAGLANLNEQFF,TGTGCCAGCAGTTTGGGGGCCGGGCTAGCGAACCTGAATGAGCAGTTCTTC
.,TRBV10-3,many,TRBJ1-2,CAISELPDPGGGYTF,TGTGCCATCAGCGAACTCCCGGACCCCGGTGGAGGCTACACCTTC
.,TRBV20-1,.,TRBJ2-1,CSPYDGAGIAYNEQFF,TGCAGTCCTTATGATGGGGCTGGAATTGCCTACAATGAGCAGTTCTTC
.,TRBV29-1,many,TRBJ2-5,CSVLGRTQETQYF,TGCAGCGTTCTCGGAAGGACGCAAGAGACCCAGTACTTC
TRBD2,TRBV20-1,many,TRBJ2-7,CSATSGSLYEQYF,TGCAGTGCCACTAGCGGGAGTCTCTACGAGCAGTACTTC
TRBD2,TRBV7-3,.,TRBJ2-3,CASSQSGGGADTQYF,TGTGCCAGCAGCCAGAGCGGGGGTGGAGCAGATACGCAGTATTTT
.,TRBV6-2/TRBV6-3,few,TRBJ2-5,CASSSIHGPTETQYF,TGTGCCAGCAGTTCGATCCACGGACCAACGGAGACCCAGTACTTC
.,TRBV14,few,TRBJ2-3,CASSQDPWGISSTDTQYF,TGTGCCAGCAGCCAAGATCCGTGGGGGATCTCTAGCACAGATACGCAGTATTTT
.,TRBV6-5,.,TRBJ1-5,CASSYSRGNQPQHF,TGTGCCAGCAGTTACTCGAGGGGGAATCAGCCCCAGCATTTT
TRBD2,TRBV19,.,TRBJ2-1,CASSMYGGSSYNEQFF,TGTGCCAGTAGTATGTATGGCGGGAGTTCCTACAATGAGCAGTTCTTC
.,TRBV5-1,few,TRBJ2-1,CASSLADSEQFF,TGCGCCAGCAGCTTGGCAGATAGTGAGCAGTTCTTC
.,TRBV6-5,.,TRBJ2-5,CASSPVRHGDQYF,TGTGCCAGCAGTCCGGTTAGACACGGCGACCAGTACTTC
TRBD2,TRBV7-9,few,TRBJ2-1,CASTVGWEAGGLYNEQFF,TGTGCCAGCACCGTGGGTTGGGAAGCGGGAGGACTCTACAATGAGCAGTTCTTC
.,TRBV7-2,.,TRBJ2-1,CASSSLTPEQFF,TGTGCCAGCAGCTCGCTGACCCCCGAGCAGTTCTTC
.,TRBV5-1,many,TRBJ1-5,CASSLSAGSNQPQHF,TGCGCCAGCAGCTTGTCTGCAGGGAGCAATCAGCCCCAGCATTTT
TRBD2,TRBV2,few,TRBJ2-3,CAREREGRDTQYF,TGTGCCAGAGAGCGGGAGGGGCGAGATACGCAGTATTTT
.,TRBV6-2/TRBV6-3,.,TRBJ2-5,CASSYSPETQYF,TGTGCCAGCAGTTACTCGCCAGAGACCCAGTACTTC
.,TRBV2,many,TRBJ2-1,CASSDYNEQFF,TGTGCCAGCAGTGACTACAATGAGCAGTTCTTC
.,TRBV7-9,few,TRBJ1-5,CASSSDSSNQPQHF,TGTGCCAGCAGCAGCGACAGCAGTAATCAGCCCCAGCATTTT
.,TRBV20-1,.,TRBJ2-1,CSASGSQVDQFF,TGCAGTGCTAGCGGGAGCCAAGTTGACCAGTTCTTC
.,TRBV2,many,TRBJ1-1,CASTRNTGSGNTEAFF,TGTGCCAGCACCCGGAACACTGGTTCGGGGAACACTGAAGCTTTCTTT
.,TRBV30,once,TRBJ2-7,CAWSKKGTSSYEQYF,TGTGCCTGGAGCAAGAAAGGGACGAGCTCCTACGAGCAGTACTTC
TRBD2,TRBV10-3,few,TRBJ2-3,CAISEPSGNIDTQYF,TGTGCCATCAGTGAGCCTAGCGGGAATATAGATACGCAGTATTTT
.,TRBV15,.,TRBJ2-3,CATSRGPEDTQYF,TGTGCCACCAGCAGAGGCCCGGAGGATACGCAGTATTTT
TRBD2,TRBV29-1,many,TRBJ2-2,CSGSSGVGELFF,TGCAGCGGCTCGAGCGGGGTCGGGGAGCTGTTTTTT